This TCR beta chain was identified during a study of CD8 T cells in Susac syndrome. RNA in amounts of roughly 0.5 to 1 ug was reverse transcribed with random hexamers. Using its own MiXCR run on the immunoSEQ multiplex PCR reads, TCRdb lists one record per CDR3 protein. The profile shows roughly 150,000 distinct CDR3 sequences, roughly 94% of them singletons. In its sample, this clonotype was seen once. The CDR3 loop spans 12 amino acids. The V gene's germline CDR1 is MDHEN and CDR2 SYDVKM. Trimming cost V 3 bases and J 6 bases, with 9 bases left between them. This clonotype originated in a human donor with Susac syndrome. Specimen: CD8+ T cells from PBMCs. The chain joins TRBV28 to TRBJ2-7; the D gene is possibly TRBD1 (6 bases). CDR3 in amino acids: CASSFTGIEQYF. The CDR3 region has the DNA TGTGCCAGCAGTTTTACAGGGATCGAGCAGTACTTC.